The 12 T cell receptor beta chains below all came from one sample that was sequenced in a study of cytomegalovirus exposure and HLA in healthy donors. PCR primers comprised 60 Vbeta and 13 Jbeta primers. Clones were read by immunoSEQ multiplex PCR, and TCRdb kept only the in-frame ones, dropping some. The sample includes some 150,000 clones, about 61% of them seen just once. What was sequenced was PBMCs. The receptors stem from a woman between 35 and 50 years old in good health and CMV-seronegative.

The chain has TRBV4-3 and TRBJ2-5; 8 bases line up with TRBD2. The CDR3 totals 13 residues. Trimming removed 5 bases from V and 5 bases from J; junction bases left unmatched: 4. Germline V lookup: CDR1 LGHNA, CDR2 YSLEER. The CDR3 nucleotides are TGCGCCAGCAGCTCCACGGGGGGGGAGACCCAGTACTTC. Translation: CASSSTGGETQYF.

This clone was detected only a few times. The gene calls are TRBV5-1 and TRBJ1-5; D unclear. Germline V lookup: CDR1 SGHRS, CDR2 YFSETQ. The V end lost 0 bases, the J end lost 5 bases, and 6 bases lay between the germline ends. This CDR3 comprises 13 residues. The CDR3 bases are TGCGCCAGCAGCTTGGTTCCTCATCAGCCCCAGCATTTT. Residues: CASSLVPHQPQHF.

V gene TRBV6-5 combines with J gene TRBJ2-7, with a tentative D call TRBD2 (5 bases). The CDR3 sequence is 11 residues long. V was trimmed by 5 bases and J by 7 bases, leaving 9 bases between them. CDR1 and CDR2 from the germline V gene are MNHEY and SVGAGI. The DNA for the CDR3 is TGTGCCAGCAGTCGCAGAGGGGAGCAGTACTTC. Translating it yields CASSRRGEQYF.

There are a few counts of this clone. The gene calls are TRBV7-3 and TRBJ2-2; 7 bases align to TRBD1. The CDR3 is 16 amino acids. Germline assignment: CDR1 SGHTA and CDR2 FQGTGA. J was trimmed by 1 base and V by 0 bases; bases with no gene match: 2. CDR3 DNA sequence: TGTGCCAGCAGCTTAACGGGACAGCAGAACACCGGGGAGCTGTTTTTT. Its translation: CASSLTGQQNTGELFF.

The V call is TRBV5-1, the J call TRBJ2-6; D not resolved. Trimming stripped 0 bases from V and 2 bases from J, with 9 bases between. Germline V gene data show CDR1 as SGHRS and CDR2 as YFSETQ. This CDR3 is built from 16 residues. The CDR3 sequence: CASSLVPTAGANVLTF. CDR3 bases: TGCGCCAGCAGCTTGGTTCCTACAGCTGGGGCCAACGTCCTGACTTTC.

The rearrangement uses TRBV5-6 and TRBJ1-3; possible D gene TRBD1, 6 bases. This CDR3 comprises 16 residues. Looked up from germline, CDR1 is SGHDT and CDR2 is YYEEEE. Deletions cut 4 bases from V and 0 bases from J, with 14 bases between. In DNA, the CDR3 is TGTGCCAGCAGCAGTACGGGGGGCCGCTCTGGAAACACCATATATTTT. This encodes CASSSTGGRSGNTIYF.

The chain combines TRBV5-1 with TRBJ1-2; 7 nucleotides align to TRBD1. Germline V gene data show CDR1 as SGHRS and CDR2 as YFSETQ. Trimming at V came to 0 bases and at J to 3 bases, leaving 5 bases not matched to a gene. The CDR3 contains 15 residues. The chain's CDR3 is CASSLGGGLDYGYTF. The CDR3 nucleotides are TGCGCCAGCAGCTTGGGAGGGGGCCTAGACTATGGCTACACCTTC. Complete variable domain (other parts from reference TRBV5-1 and TRBJ1-2): KAGVTQTPRYLIKTRGQQVTLSCSPISGHRSVSWYQQTPGQGLQFLFEYFSETQRNKGNFPGRFSGRQFSNSRSEMNVSTLELGDSALYLCASSLGGGLDYGYTFGSGTRLTVV.

V gene TRBV9 combines with J gene TRBJ2-7; D is possibly TRBD2 (6 bases). The germline V gene has CDR1 SGDLS and CDR2 YYNGEE. The CDR3 spans 17 residues. V lost 0 bases to trimming and J lost 4 bases, with 20 bases between them. In DNA form, the CDR3 reads TGTGCCAGCAGCGTAGGGATCGTGGCGGGGCACCCTTACGAGCAGTACTTC. Its protein product is CASSVGIVAGHPYEQYF.

The chain has TRBV27 and TRBJ2-2, with 9 bases identical to TRBD2. CDR1 is MNHEY and CDR2 is SMNVEV in the germline V gene (reference sequence). V shed 2 bases and J 4 bases; nucleotides not matched to a gene: 5. The CDR3 totals 16 residues. The CDR3 sequence is CASSLRAGGTTGELFF. The CDR3 DNA follows: TGTGCCAGCAGTTTAAGAGCGGGGGGAACCACCGGGGAGCTGTTTTTT.

The CDR3 here is CASSFSPDGETQYF. DNA for the CDR3: TGCGCCAGCAGCTTCTCCCCCGACGGGGAGACCCAGTACTTC. The rearrangement joins TRBV5-1 to TRBJ2-5; the D is unclear. This CDR3 has 14 residues. Trimming took 2 bases from V and 5 from J, leaving 13 bases between them. Germline V CDR1 and CDR2: SGHRS, YFSETQ.

V and J are TRBV5-5 and TRBJ1-5; D is perhaps TRBD1 (6 bases). The CDR3 covers 15 residues. CDR1 SGHKS and CDR2 YYEKEE come from the germline V gene (reference sequence). The germline V and J ends were trimmed by 0 bases and 9 bases, with 16 bases remaining between them. CDR3 protein: CASSLEGQQGRPQHF. Written as DNA, the CDR3 is TGTGCCAGCAGCTTGGAAGGGCAGCAGGGGCGGCCCCAGCATTTT.

V is TRBV19 and J is TRBJ1-5, with TRBD1 identical over 8 bases. Germline trimming cut 6 bases from V and 3 bases from J; bases unmatched to any gene: 4. This CDR3 spans 14 amino acids. Germline lookup yields CDR1 LNHDA and CDR2 SQIVND (reference sequence). The CDR3 DNA follows: TGTGCCAGTAGCGGGACAGGCCCCAATCAGCCCCAGCATTTT. It yields the protein CASSGTGPNQPQHF.